One sample yielded the 8 T cell receptor beta chains listed below, sequenced in a study of blood T cell repertoires in COVID-19. Sequencing was performed with immunoSEQ multiplex PCR; in TCRdb, only in-frame clones are kept and a portion is missing. The sample has about 230,000 clones; approximately 87% are singletons. The sequenced material came from peripheral blood. The receptors shown here come from a woman in her 70s with active or convalescent COVID-19.

This clone has only one observation. The rearrangement joins TRBV3-1 (or the pseudogene TRBV3-2) to TRBJ1-2; possibly TRBD1 for D (6 bases). V was clipped by 3 bases and J by 3 bases, with 14 bases between them. CDR3 length: 15 amino acids. Germline V gives CDR1 LGHDT, CDR2 YNNKEL (reference sequence). The CDR3 loop is CASSHPRDTDYGYTF. In DNA, the CDR3 is TGTGCCAGCAGCCACCCTCGGGACACAGACTATGGCTACACCTTC.

This rearrangement joins TRBV1 to TRBJ2-6; the table names TRBD2, a call not compared with the DNA. TRBV1 is a listed pseudogene. The CDR3 loop spans 20 amino acids. CDR3 protein: CTSSQEERPSYDSGANVLTF. The CDR3 bases are TGCACCAGCAGCCAAGAGGAGCGGCCTTCCTACGACTCTGGGGCCAACGTCCTGACTTTC.

The V gene is TRBV4-1, the J gene TRBJ2-3; 8 positions match TRBD2. Germline CDR1 is MGHRA and CDR2 is YSYEKL. The CDR3 loop spans 15 amino acids. The trim removed 1 base at V and 6 bases at J, leaving 6 bases unmatched. The CDR3 reads CASSQVPGGSDTQYF. CDR3 in DNA: TGCGCCAGCAGCCAAGTTCCGGGAGGGTCCGATACGCAGTATTTT.

The chain recombines TRBV28 with TRBJ2-7, with D perhaps TRBD1 (5 bases). Germline CDR1 reads MDHEN; CDR2 reads SYDVKM. The germline V and J ends were trimmed by 7 bases and 2 bases, with 12 bases remaining between them. CDR3 size: 13 residues. CDR3 in amino acids: CASNTGFAYEQYF. Written as DNA, the CDR3 is TGTGCCAGCAATACAGGATTCGCCTACGAGCAGTACTTC.

This sequence joins TRBV24-1 and TRBJ2-5; weak D call: TRBD1 (6 bases). CDR1 is KGHDR and CDR2 is SFDVKD in the germline V gene. Trimming took 7 bases from V and 0 from J, leaving 14 bases between them. CDR3 length equals 15 residues. The CDR3 coding sequence is TGTGCCACCAGGCCTTCGACAGGCAACCAAGAGACCCAGTACTTC. Protein product: CATRPSTGNQETQYF.

V and J are TRBV3-1 (or the pseudogene TRBV3-2) and TRBJ1-2; 7 nucleotides agree with TRBD1. V lost 4 bases to trimming and J lost 4 bases; unmatched junction nucleotides: 6. The CDR3 is made up of 14 amino acids. Per the germline V gene, CDR1 is LGHDT and CDR2 is YNNKEL (reference sequence). Here the CDR3 reads CASSPRDRGYGYTF. The DNA for the CDR3 is TGTGCCAGCAGCCCCCGGGACAGAGGCTATGGCTACACCTTC.

The chain joins TRBV28 to TRBJ2-1, with 7 positions matching TRBD1. Germline values: CDR1 MDHEN, CDR2 SYDVKM. With V trimmed by 5 bases and J by 4 bases, 11 bases remained unmatched. The CDR3 has 16 amino acids. CDR3 loop: CASSRTRQGLYNEQFF. CDR3 DNA: TGTGCCAGCAGTCGTACGCGACAGGGTTTATACAATGAGCAGTTCTTC.

This chain uses TRBV28 with TRBJ1-1; 10 bases map to TRBD1. Losses at the gene ends were 3 bases for V and 3 bases for J; bases not matched to a gene: 7. This CDR3 is 16 amino acids long. The V gene's germline CDR1 is MDHEN and CDR2 SYDVKM. Here the CDR3 reads CASSLTGGEGDTEAFF. The CDR3 DNA sequence: TGTGCCAGCAGTTTGACAGGGGGCGAGGGGGACACTGAAGCTTTCTTT.